This T cell receptor beta chain was recorded in a study of monozygotic twins with inflammatory bowel disease. Following a re-call of the 5' RACE reads, TCRdb has one entry per CDR3 protein and lacks DNA. The sample's table shows 350,000 to 500,000 distinct CDR3 sequences. Comments on this clonotype: No antigen is known for it.

Study-level points and caveats: Support was absent for any single strong signal or clonotype linked to IBD. No distinction between different T cell subtypes was possible. Especially with disease activity, IBD patients had fewer clonotypes in common with others than healthy twins did.

The specimen sequenced was blood. The sequence was obtained from a human donor with ulcerative colitis or Crohn's disease, or a healthy co-twin of an affected twin (not recorded which).

The CDR3 reads CAISEGQGSYNEQFF. This chain connects TRBV10-3 to TRBJ2-1; TCRdb picks TRBD1, but there is no DNA to check that call. Germline values: CDR1 ENHRY, CDR2 SYGVKD. This CDR3 region has 15 residues.